Below, 20 T cell receptor beta chains from the same sample are listed, as sequenced in a study of PD-1 blockade in classical Hodgkin lymphoma. The assay was immunoSEQ multiplex PCR, and TCRdb's table has in-frame clones only and misses some. The sample consists of 30,000 or so clones, 86% of them appearing once. Time point meaning: cycle 4 day 1 (C4D1), after 5 to 7 weeks of nivolumab. All the patients suffered relapse after autologous stem cell transplantation, and brentuximab vedotin exposure differed. Researchers report purifying CD4+ T cells from thawed PBMCs by magnetic negative selection. Material: CD4+ T cells from blood, obtained before the fourth cycle of nivolumab. The receptors shown here come from a human donor with classical Hodgkin lymphoma.

This clone was seen just once. The chain couples TRBV21-1 to TRBJ2-3; the D call of TRBD1 is as the table states it, not checked on the DNA. TRBV21-1 is a documented pseudogene. This CDR3 contains 18 residues. The CDR3 DNA follows: TGTGCCAGCAGCCACCTCCCGTCCGGGTTCGCCCAGGGAGATACGCAGTATTTT. Encoded protein: CASSHLPSGFAQGDTQYF.

V usage is TRBV7-2 and J usage is TRBJ2-5; D is possibly TRBD2 (6 bases). The V end lost 4 bases, the J end lost 4 bases, and 16 bases lay between the germline ends. This CDR3 region has 15 residues. The V gene's germline CDR1 is SGHTA and CDR2 FQGNSA. CDR3 DNA sequence: TGTGCCAGCAGCTATTCGGGGGAAGGAAGAGAGACCCAGTACTTC. Its translation: CASSYSGEGRETQYF. The variable domain in full, completed from reference TRBV7-2 and TRBJ2-5, reads GAGVSQSPSNKVTEKGKDVELRCDPISGHTALYWYRQSLGQGLEFLIYFQGNSAPDKSGLPSDRFSAERTGGSVSTLTIQRTQQEDSAVYLCASSYSGEGRETQYFGPGTRLLVL.

V gene TRBV19 combines with J gene TRBJ1-4; D remains unclear. Germline-derived CDR1 and CDR2 are LNHDA and SQIVND (reference sequence). The length of the CDR3 is 11 residues. Trimming took off 4 bases at V and 7 bases at J, with 4 bases between the two ends. The CDR3: CASSTAEKLFF. DNA for the CDR3: TGTGCCAGTAGTACAGCTGAAAAACTGTTTTTT.

This clone has just one count. The rearrangement joins TRBV2 to TRBJ2-2, with D unresolved. Germline V gene data show CDR1 as SNHLY and CDR2 as FYNNEI. The CDR3 spans 12 residues. Trimming removed 4 bases from V and 6 bases from J, with 6 bases in between. The CDR3 protein is CASSVGAGELFF. The CDR3 coding sequence is TGTGCCAGCAGTGTTGGGGCCGGGGAGCTGTTTTTT.

The chain recombines TRBV29-1 with TRBJ2-1; the D gene is possibly TRBD2 (6 bases). The ends were cut back, 0 bases at V and 8 bases at J, with 17 bases in the middle. This CDR3 contains 15 residues. Germline CDR1 reads SQVTM; CDR2 reads ANQGSEA. This CDR3 is CSVEDRATSIHEQFF. For the CDR3, the DNA is TGCAGCGTTGAAGATCGTGCGACTAGTATCCATGAGCAGTTCTTC.

V usage is TRBV6-5 and J usage is TRBJ1-5; no reliable D call. Germline CDR1 and CDR2: MNHEY and SVGAGI. CDR3 length: 14 residues. V was pared by 6 bases and J by 3 bases, with 12 bases between. CDR3 residues: CASSRRHPNQPQHF. In nucleotides, the CDR3 is TGTGCCAGCAGCAGAAGACACCCCAATCAGCCCCAGCATTTT.

The chain is built from TRBV19 and TRBJ1-1; 10 bases are a match to TRBD1. Germline loops: CDR1 LNHDA, CDR2 SQIVND (reference sequence). This CDR3 comprises 16 residues. V dropped 3 bases and J dropped 0; count of bases not matched to a gene: 4. CDR3 nucleotide sequence: TGTGCCAGTAGTATCGGGGACAGGGGAGTGAACACTGAAGCTTTCTTT. Amino acids: CASSIGDRGVNTEAFF.

The chain employs TRBV5-1 and TRBJ2-7; D remains ambiguous. The CDR3 spans 13 residues. Germline assignment: CDR1 SGHRS and CDR2 YFSETQ. The germline V and J ends were trimmed by 0 bases and 0 bases, with 4 bases remaining between them. The chain's CDR3 is CASSLDISYEQYF. In DNA form, the CDR3 reads TGCGCCAGCAGCTTGGACATCTCCTACGAGCAGTACTTC.

The chain is built from TRBV28 and TRBJ1-2; 8 bases map to TRBD1. Germline V gives CDR1 MDHEN, CDR2 SYDVKM. After removal of 6 bases from V and 6 bases from J, the junction contained 15 bases not matched to a gene. CDR3 length equals 16 residues. CDR3 DNA sequence: TGTGCCAGCAGAGGCCGGACAGGGCTAAATCTTCATGGCTACACCTTC. The encoded protein is CASRGRTGLNLHGYTF.

V gene TRBV29-1 combines with J gene TRBJ2-7, with 7 positions matching TRBD1. Per germline, CDR1 SQVTM and CDR2 ANQGSEA. Germline trimming cut 4 bases from V and 2 bases from J; bases unmatched to any gene: 2. The CDR3 sequence is 12 residues long. The CDR3 region has the DNA TGCAGCGTTGGACAGGGTACCTACGAGCAGTACTTC. Its translation is CSVGQGTYEQYF.

The chain uses TRBV27 and TRBJ2-7, with D hard to call. V lost 2 bases and J 7 bases, leaving 18 bases between the germline ends. The CDR3 totals 15 residues. Germline V lookup: CDR1 MNHEY, CDR2 SMNVEV (reference sequence). The CDR3 region has the DNA TGTGCCAGCAGTTTAGCCGGCAACCTTAGGTTTGAGCAGTACTTC. It is translated as CASSLAGNLRFEQYF.

This chain connects TRBV6-9 to TRBJ2-7; 7 bases align to TRBD1. The germline gives CDR1 MNHGY, CDR2 SVAAGI. The V segment lost 10 bases and the J segment 1 base; nucleotides outside the gene matches: 7. The CDR3 totals 13 residues. In DNA form, the CDR3 reads TGTGCCAAGGGGACAGCAAATTCCTACGAGCAGTACTTC. This gives the protein CAKGTANSYEQYF.

The chain joins TRBV10-3 to TRBJ2-5; TRBD1 is a possible D gene (5 bases). The CDR3 covers 14 residues. V lost 2 bases, J lost 1 base, and 8 bases lay in between. Germline V gene sequence: CDR1 ENHRY, CDR2 SYGVKD. The CDR3 loop is CAISEPDSQETQYF. The CDR3 nucleotides are TGTGCCATCAGTGAGCCTGACAGCCAAGAGACCCAGTACTTC.

This sequence joins TRBV6-1 and TRBJ2-7; D is unresolved. In germline, CDR1 is MNHNS, CDR2 SASEGT. The CDR3 loop spans 13 amino acids. Trimming shortened V by 2 bases and J by 4 bases, and 9 bases separated the two germline ends. CDR3 DNA: TGTGCCAGCAGTGAACGGCAGAAATACGAGCAGTACTTC. Translating it yields CASSERQKYEQYF.

This clone has only a few counts. The V gene is TRBV7-2, the J gene TRBJ2-2; D remains unclear. The CDR3 totals 12 residues. CDR1 SGHTA and CDR2 FQGNSA come from the germline V gene. Deletions cut 4 bases from V and 7 bases from J, with 7 bases between. As DNA, the CDR3 is TGTGCCAGCAGCTCTCCTCGCGGGGAGCTGTTTTTT. It is translated as CASSSPRGELFF.

V usage is TRBV5-1 and J usage is TRBJ2-2; 9 bases match TRBD2. The germline V gene has CDR1 SGHRS and CDR2 YFSETQ. The CDR3 is made up of 16 amino acids. The V gene end was trimmed by 1 base and the J gene end by 5 bases; junction bases not matched to a gene: 6. CDR3 in amino acids: CASSLTGLASTGELFF. CDR3 sequence (DNA): TGCGCCAGCAGCTTGACCGGACTAGCGTCGACCGGGGAGCTGTTTTTT.

Here the CDR3 reads CASSSGGSQPQHF. CDR3 DNA sequence: TGTGCCAGCTCATCTGGGGGGAGTCAGCCCCAGCATTTT. The V and J genes are TRBV18 and TRBJ1-5, with D possibly matching TRBD1 (5 bases). The V and J ends lost 5 bases and 6 bases respectively, with 11 bases between them. Germline CDR1 is KGHSH and CDR2 is LQKENI. This CDR3 is 13 amino acids long.

The gene calls are TRBV20-1 and TRBJ2-5; the D is unclear. CDR1 and CDR2 (germline): DFQATT, SNEGSKA (reference sequence). The CDR3 has 11 residues. V was pared by 6 bases and J by 5 bases, with 10 bases between. The CDR3 coding sequence is TGCAGTGCCGAGGTCGGGGAGACCCAGTACTTC. Its protein is CSAEVGETQYF.

The chain couples TRBV27 to TRBJ2-3; 8 bases are shared with TRBD2. Trimming took 3 bases from V and 0 from J; bases not matched to a gene: 2. The V gene's germline CDR1 is MNHEY and CDR2 SMNVEV (reference sequence). The CDR3 loop spans 15 amino acids. The CDR3 DNA reads as TGTGCCAGCAGTTTGGAGCGGGGGAGCACAGATACGCAGTATTTT. Residues: CASSLERGSTDTQYF.

The chain couples TRBV25-1 to TRBJ2-5, with D maybe TRBD1 (6 bases). The closer fit of TRBJ2-7 to the DNA end suggests the J call may be wrong. The germline CDR1 and CDR2 sequences are MGHDK and SYGVNS. The CDR3 runs 14 residues. CDR3 in DNA: TGTGCCAGCAGGACGGGGACAAGCTCCTACGAGCAGTACTTC. It encodes CASRTGTSSYEQYF.